This paragraph reports one T cell receptor beta chain. Antigen specificity is unknown. Use of 60 Vbeta and 13 Jbeta primers characterized the PCR. The data were produced by immunoSEQ multiplex PCR, yet TCRdb's version contains in-frame clones alone and is incomplete. Of about 160,000 clones listed, 87% are singletons. The CDR3 loop spans 17 amino acids. V lost 2 bases and J lost 0, with 13 bases in between. The germline gives CDR1 KGHSH, CDR2 LQKENI. The data belong to a study of cytomegalovirus exposure and HLA in healthy donors. Whole-study results and caveats: For most TCR beta V segments, an earlier analysis put the productive rate at about 87% or about 30% of the time. It was reported that TCR beta sequences correctly inferred the HLA-A and HLA-B alleles for most subjects. Associated with HLA alleles at 0.05 false discovery rate in a later analysis were fewer than 20,000 TCR beta sequences.

The clonotype was recovered from a woman under 40 in good health and CMV-seronegative. The chain employs TRBV18 and TRBJ1-4; D is unclear. The specimen was PBMCs. The CDR3 is CASSPSWAGATNEKLFF. The CDR3 DNA reads TGTGCCAGCTCACCATCTTGGGCCGGTGCAACTAATGAAAAACTGTTTTTT.